This TCR beta chain was found in a study of tumor-infiltrating lymphocytes in oesophageal squamous cell carcinoma. A single record per CDR3 protein comes from TCRdb applying MiXCR to the PCR reads. The sample shows roughly 20,000 distinct CDR3 sequences, more than 30% of them seen only once. This clonotype was seen a few times. Sequenced input: esophageal tumor tissue. This clonotype was obtained from a male donor with esophageal squamous cell carcinoma.

For the CDR3, the DNA is TGTGCCAGAAGGGGCACGGGACAGGGGGTCCCACTAGCCAAAAACATTCAGTACTTC. Residues: CARRGTGQGVPLAKNIQYF. The gene calls are TRBV5-3 and TRBJ2-4, with 11 bases aligning to TRBD1. TRBV5-3 is labeled an ORF, and its function is uncertain. This CDR3 is 19 amino acids long. V trimming: 5 bases; J trimming: 0 bases; junction bases outside the gene matches: 13.